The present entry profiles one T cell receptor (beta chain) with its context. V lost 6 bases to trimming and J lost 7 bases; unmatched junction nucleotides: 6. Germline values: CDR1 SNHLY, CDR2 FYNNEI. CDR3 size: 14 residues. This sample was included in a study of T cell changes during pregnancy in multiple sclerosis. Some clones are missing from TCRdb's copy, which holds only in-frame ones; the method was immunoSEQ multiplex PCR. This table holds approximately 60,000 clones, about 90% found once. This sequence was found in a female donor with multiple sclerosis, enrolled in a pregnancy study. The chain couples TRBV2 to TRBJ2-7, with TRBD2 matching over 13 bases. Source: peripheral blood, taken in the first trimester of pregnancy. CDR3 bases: TGTGCCAGCAGGGGGACTAGCGGGACCCTAGAGCAGTACTTC. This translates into CASRGTSGTLEQYF.